This TCR beta chain was profiled in a study of T cell repertoires in cytomegalovirus infection. Study overall: In the study, CMV epitopes included recently identified HLA-C-restricted and well-studied HLA-B-restricted ones. CMV infection plus the matching HLA type was flagged by public TCR beta signatures. Study observations and caveats: It was HLA-C-restricted CMV-specific TCR beta clonotypes that dominated the response ex vivo. The study identified carriers of CMV plus the relevant HLA from cumulative public TCR beta family frequency.

On this clonotype itself: What it binds is not known.

Per the germline V gene, CDR1 is SGDLS and CDR2 is YYNGEE. The ends were cut back, 3 bases at V and 1 base at J, with 19 bases in the middle. The CDR3 has 17 amino acids. Each CDR3 protein gets one entry after TCRdb re-called the reads with MiXCR. The table has approximately 730,000 distinct CDR3 sequences, around a third seen once. This chain uses TRBV9 with TRBJ2-5, with D tentatively TRBD1 (6 bases). Source: cultured PBMCs, taken from culture after CMV antigen stimulation. This clonotype was obtained from a human donor in good health (CMV status not recorded). Some clones in this sample may be carry-over from other donors' samples. Here the CDR3 reads CASSETGYANIQETQYF. In DNA form, the CDR3 reads TGTGCCAGCAGCGAAACAGGGTATGCAAATATCCAAGAGACCCAGTACTTC.